This TCR beta chain was documented in a study of T cell changes during pregnancy in multiple sclerosis. The protocol was immunoSEQ multiplex PCR, while the TCRdb copy is restricted to in-frame clones and leaves out a portion. Found here are tens of thousands of clones, roughly 91% of them singletons; the top ten hold under 6.5%. This clone was seen a single time. Germline CDR1 MDHEN, CDR2 SYDVKM. This CDR3 is 14 amino acids long. The V segment lost 6 bases and the J segment 2 bases; nucleotides outside the gene matches: 4. The TCR sequence derives from a female donor with multiple sclerosis, enrolled in a pregnancy study. The source material was CD8+ T cells from peripheral blood mononuclear cells, sampled in the second trimester of pregnancy. The chain joins TRBV28 to TRBJ2-7, with TRBD1 matching 10 bases. The CDR3 coding sequence is TGTGCCAGCAGCACCGGGACAGGGGCCTACGAGCAGTACTTC. Translated: CASSTGTGAYEQYF.